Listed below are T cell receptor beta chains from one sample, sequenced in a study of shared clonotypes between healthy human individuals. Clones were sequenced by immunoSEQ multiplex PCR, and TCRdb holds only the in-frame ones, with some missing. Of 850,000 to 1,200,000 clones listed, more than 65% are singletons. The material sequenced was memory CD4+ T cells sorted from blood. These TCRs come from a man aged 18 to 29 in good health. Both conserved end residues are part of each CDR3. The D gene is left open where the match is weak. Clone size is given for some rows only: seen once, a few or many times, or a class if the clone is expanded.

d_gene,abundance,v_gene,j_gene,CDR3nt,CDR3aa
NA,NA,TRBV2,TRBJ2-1,TGTGCCAGCAGTGTGGACGTGGGGGGCTACAATGAGCAGTTCTTC,CASSVDVGGYNEQFF
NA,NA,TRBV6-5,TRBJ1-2,TGTGCCAGCAGTTACGTGGGCCGGAACTATGGCTACACCTTC,CASSYVGRNYGYTF
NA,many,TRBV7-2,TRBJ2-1,TGTGCCAGCAGCTTGTGGCAGGGACTGGACTCCCCACACAATGAGCAGTTCTTC,CASSLWQGLDSPHNEQFF
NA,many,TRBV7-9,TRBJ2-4,TGTGCCAGCAGCCCCAGTTCTCCGTTGGGTTCCAAAAACATTCAGTACTTC,CASSPSSPLGSKNIQYF
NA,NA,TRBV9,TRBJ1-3,TGTGCCAGCAGCGTAGGACAAGCTAGCAGGGCTGGAAACACCATATATTTT,CASSVGQASRAGNTIYF
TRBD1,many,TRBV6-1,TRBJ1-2,TGTGCCAGCAGTGACAAAATACGCACAGGGGCTAACTATGGCTACACCTTC,CASSDKIRTGANYGYTF
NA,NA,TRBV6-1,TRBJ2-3,TGTGCCAGCAGTGAAACTTACAGTTGGAGCACAGATACGCAGTATTTT,CASSETYSWSTDTQYF
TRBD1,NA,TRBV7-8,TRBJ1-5,TGTGCCAGCAGCCCTGGAGGGGGCGGGAATCAGCCCCAGCATTTT,CASSPGGGGNQPQHF
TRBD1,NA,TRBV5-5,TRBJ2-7,TGTGCCAGCAGCCCGGGACAGGGGGCCTACGAGCAGTACTTC,CASSPGQGAYEQYF
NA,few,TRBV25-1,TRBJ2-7,TGTGCCAGCAGTGATGACGGAAAGATCTACGAGCAGTACTTC,CASSDDGKIYEQYF
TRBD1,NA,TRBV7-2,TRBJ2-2,TGTGCCAGCAGCCCACCGGACAGGGAGCTCACCGGGGAGCTGTTTTTT,CASSPPDRELTGELFF
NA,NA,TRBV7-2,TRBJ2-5,TGTGCCAGCAGCGGGCGGATCCAAGAGACCCAGTACTTC,CASSGRIQETQYF
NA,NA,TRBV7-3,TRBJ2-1,TGTGCCAGCAGCTTAAGGAACAGTCCAGAAGGCCAGTTCTTC,CASSLRNSPEGQFF
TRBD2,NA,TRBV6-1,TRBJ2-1,TGTGCCAGCAGTAGCGGGGCCTACAATGAGCAGTTCTTC,CASSSGAYNEQFF
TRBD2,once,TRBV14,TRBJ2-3,TGTGCCAGCAGCCAAGGATGGGCTAGCGGTGGAGATACGCAGTATTTT,CASSQGWASGGDTQYF
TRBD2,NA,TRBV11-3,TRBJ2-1,TGTGCCAGCAGCCCGGGACTAGGCAGAGTCTCCTACAATGAGCAGTTCTTC,CASSPGLGRVSYNEQFF
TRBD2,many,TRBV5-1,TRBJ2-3,TGCGCCAGCAGCTTACGGACTAGCGGGGGGGCAGATACGCAGTATTTT,CASSLRTSGGADTQYF
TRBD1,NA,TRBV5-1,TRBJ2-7,TGCGCCAGCAGCTCCGACGGACAGGGAAACTACGAGCAGTACTTC,CASSSDGQGNYEQYF
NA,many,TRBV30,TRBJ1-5,TGTGCCTGGAGTGTCAAGGGTGTCGCGTTTAATCAGCCCCAGCATTTT,CAWSVKGVAFNQPQHF
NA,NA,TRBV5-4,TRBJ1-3,TGTGCCAGCAGCTGGGATGGAAACACCATATATTTT,CASSWDGNTIYF
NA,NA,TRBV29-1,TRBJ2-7,TGCAGCGTCGGGGGACCGCCCTCCTACGAGCAGTACTTC,CSVGGPPSYEQYF
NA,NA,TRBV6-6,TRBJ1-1,TGTGCCAGCAGTTACTCCAGAGAGACTGAAGCTTTCTTT,CASSYSRETEAFF
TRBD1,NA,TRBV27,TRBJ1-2,TGTGCCAGCAGCCCGGCGGACAGGGACTATGGCTACACCTTC,CASSPADRDYGYTF
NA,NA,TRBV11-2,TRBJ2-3,TGTGCCAGCAGCTTGTCCCGGGCTGCAGATACGCAGTATTTT,CASSLSRAADTQYF
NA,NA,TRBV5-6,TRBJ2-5,TGTGCCAGCAGGATGACTAGAGACTTCCAAGAGACCCAGTACTTC,CASRMTRDFQETQYF
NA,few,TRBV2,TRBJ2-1,TGTGCCAGCAAAGGGGGGGCCTCCTACAATGAGCAGTTCTTC,CASKGGASYNEQFF
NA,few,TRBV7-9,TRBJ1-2,TGTGCCAGCAGCCAAGCCGGGTCTACTAACTATGGCTACACCTTC,CASSQAGSTNYGYTF
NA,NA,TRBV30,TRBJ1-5,TGTGCCTGGAGTGTCGGTGCATTTGATCAGCCCCAGCATTTT,CAWSVGAFDQPQHF
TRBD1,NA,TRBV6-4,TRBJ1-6,TGTGCCAGCAGTGCCCAAACAGGGGGAAATTCACCCCTCCACTTT,CASSAQTGGNSPLHF
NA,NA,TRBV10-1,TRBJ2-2,TGCGCCAGCAGTTCCCAGGGCTCCACCGGGGAGCTGTTTTTT,CASSSQGSTGELFF
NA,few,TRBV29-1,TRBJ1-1,TGCAGCGTCGTTCGAGGGGCTGTTGAAGCTTTCTTT,CSVVRGAVEAFF
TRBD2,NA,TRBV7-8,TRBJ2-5,TGTGCCAGCAGCTGGGAACTAGCGATTAATCGAGAGACCCAGTACTTC,CASSWELAINRETQYF
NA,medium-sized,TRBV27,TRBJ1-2,TGTGCCAGCAGCCTCGGAGGCGCCCATACGGGGGGCTACACCTTC,CASSLGGAHTGGYTF
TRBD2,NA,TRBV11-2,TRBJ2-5,TGTGCCAGCAGCTCCATGACTAGCGGATTCACACAGACCCAGTACTTC,CASSSMTSGFTQTQYF
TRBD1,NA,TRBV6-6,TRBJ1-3,TGTGCCAGCAGTCCCGGGACAGTTGTTGGAAACACCATATATTTT,CASSPGTVVGNTIYF
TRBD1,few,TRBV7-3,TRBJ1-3,TGTGCCAGCAGCTCGACAGGGTCTGGAAACACCATATATTTT,CASSSTGSGNTIYF
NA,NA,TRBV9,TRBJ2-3,TGTGCCAGCAGCGGAAGAACAGGGACAGATACGCAGTATTTT,CASSGRTGTDTQYF
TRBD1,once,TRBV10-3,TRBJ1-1,TGTGCCATCAGTGAAAGGGCAGGGGGCGATGACACTGAAGCTTTCTTT,CAISERAGGDDTEAFF
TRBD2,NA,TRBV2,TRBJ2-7,TGTGCCAGCAGTATCACTGGACTAGCGGGGGGGGACTTC,CASSITGLAGGDF
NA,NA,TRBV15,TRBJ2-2,TGTGCCACCAGCAGAGATTACGTCGTGAACACCGGGGAGCTGTTTTTT,CATSRDYVVNTGELFF
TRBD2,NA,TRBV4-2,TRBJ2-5,TGTGCCAGCAGCCACGCGACTAGACTAGCGGGGGAGACCCAGTACTTC,CASSHATRLAGETQYF
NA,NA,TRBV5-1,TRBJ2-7,TGCGCCAGCAGCTTGTATGGGAGCTCCTACGAGCAGTACTTC,CASSLYGSSYEQYF
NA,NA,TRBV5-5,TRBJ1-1,TGTGCCAGCAGTCTACCGGTCGACACTGAAGCTTTCTTT,CASSLPVDTEAFF
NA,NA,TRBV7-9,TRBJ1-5,TGTGCCAGCAGCTTAGAGTCCATCGAGCAGCCCCAGCATTTT,CASSLESIEQPQHF
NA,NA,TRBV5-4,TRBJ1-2,TGTGCCAGCAGCTTGGTAGGGGTGACTAACTATGGCTACACCTTC,CASSLVGVTNYGYTF
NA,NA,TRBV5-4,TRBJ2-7,TGTGCCAGCAGCCAGTCGTTAAGCTCCTACGAGCAGTACTTC,CASSQSLSSYEQYF
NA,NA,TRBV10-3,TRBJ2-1,TGTGCCATCAGTGCCAGGGACTCCTACAATGAGCAGTTCTTC,CAISARDSYNEQFF
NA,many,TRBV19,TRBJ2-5,TGTGCCAGTAGTATAGGGTCGGGGAGACCAGAGACCCAGTACTTC,CASSIGSGRPETQYF
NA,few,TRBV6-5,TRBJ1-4,TGTGCCAGCAGTTACTCCCGGGTAGGGGAAAAACTGTTTTTT,CASSYSRVGEKLFF
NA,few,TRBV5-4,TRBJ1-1,TGTGCCAGCAGCTTCAAGGGGGGCACTGAAGCTTTCTTT,CASSFKGGTEAFF
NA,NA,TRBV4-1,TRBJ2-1,TGCGCCAGCAGCCAAGAATCTAGTCAGGGATGGGGCGATGAGCAGTTCTTC,CASSQESSQGWGDEQFF
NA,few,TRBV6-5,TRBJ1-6,TGTGCCAGCAGTTATGGCCCGGACTCACCCCTCCACTTT,CASSYGPDSPLHF
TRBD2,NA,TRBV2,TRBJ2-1,TGTGCCAGCAGGACCAGGGAGGGCCACAATGAGCAGTTCTTC,CASRTREGHNEQFF
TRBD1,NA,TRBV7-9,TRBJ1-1,TGTGCCAGCAGCCCAGACAGGGGGAAAGCTTTCTTT,CASSPDRGKAFF
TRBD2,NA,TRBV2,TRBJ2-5,TGTGCCAGCAGGAGAAGGTGGGGGACTAGCGGGGCGGAAGAGACCCAGTACTTC,CASRRRWGTSGAEETQYF